The rows below give T cell receptor beta chains drawn from one sample of a study of cytomegalovirus exposure and HLA in healthy donors. This table comes from immunoSEQ multiplex PCR, and its TCRdb copy is limited to in-frame clones, with some not included. The sample lists about 180,000 clones; 85% were seen once. The sequenced sample was PBMCs. Receptors were obtained from a man aged 18 to 29 in good health and CMV-seropositive. Both conserved end residues are part of each CDR3. A D gene is named only where the DNA matches it firmly. Size is omitted from some rows. Given values are once, few, many or a class for expanded clones.

CDR3 protein: CASSSDRDSYEQYF; CDR3 DNA: TGTGCCAGCAGCTCGGACAGGGACTCCTACGAGCAGTACTTC; D gene: TRBD1; clone size: -; J gene: TRBJ2-7; V gene: TRBV7-8
CDR3 protein: CAWRGTGSGYTF; CDR3 DNA: TGTGCCTGGAGGGGAACAGGGAGTGGCTACACCTTC; D gene: -; clone size: -; J gene: TRBJ1-2; V gene: TRBV30
CDR3 protein: CASVETGSTDTQYF; CDR3 DNA: TGCGCCAGCGTGGAGACAGGGAGCACAGATACGCAGTATTTT; D gene: TRBD1; clone size: once; J gene: TRBJ2-3; V gene: TRBV10-2
CDR3 protein: CASSYPRTGRDTEAFF; CDR3 DNA: TGTGCCAGCAGTTACCCGAGAACAGGGAGGGACACTGAAGCTTTCTTT; D gene: -; clone size: -; J gene: TRBJ1-1; V gene: TRBV6-6
CDR3 protein: CASSFSSYEQYF; CDR3 DNA: TGTGCCAGCAGCTTCAGCTCCTACGAGCAGTACTTC; D gene: -; clone size: -; J gene: TRBJ2-7; V gene: TRBV5-6
CDR3 protein: CASSPTLDTLEDGYTF; CDR3 DNA: TGTGCCAGCAGCCCAACCTTAGATACACTTGAGGATGGCTACACCTTC; D gene: -; clone size: -; J gene: TRBJ1-2; V gene: TRBV11-3
CDR3 protein: CASSLLGGPIYEQYF; CDR3 DNA: TGTGCCAGCAGCTTATTAGGGGGCCCTATCTACGAGCAGTACTTC; D gene: TRBD1; clone size: once; J gene: TRBJ2-7; V gene: TRBV7-6
CDR3 protein: CASSEQGRGLYEQYF; CDR3 DNA: TGTGCCAGCAGTGAACAGGGCAGGGGGCTGTACGAGCAGTACTTC; D gene: TRBD1; clone size: -; J gene: TRBJ2-7; V gene: TRBV2
CDR3 protein: CASSGQGAYEQYF; CDR3 DNA: TGTGCCAGCAGTGGGCAGGGTGCCTACGAGCAGTACTTC; D gene: -; clone size: -; J gene: TRBJ2-7; V gene: TRBV2
CDR3 protein: CASSFSGGTYNEQFF; CDR3 DNA: TGCGCCAGCAGCTTTTCAGGGGGAACATACAATGAGCAGTTCTTC; D gene: TRBD1; clone size: -; J gene: TRBJ2-1; V gene: TRBV5-1
CDR3 protein: CASSLVGGGANVLTF; CDR3 DNA: TGTGCCAGCAGCTTAGTCGGCGGTGGGGCCAACGTCCTGACTTTC; D gene: -; clone size: -; J gene: TRBJ2-6; V gene: TRBV11-3
CDR3 protein: CATRQGELFF; CDR3 DNA: TGTGCCACCCGTCAGGGGGAGCTGTTTTTT; D gene: -; clone size: -; J gene: TRBJ2-2; V gene: TRBV10-3
CDR3 protein: CASSVDSYGYTF; CDR3 DNA: TGTGCCAGCAGCGTCGACAGCTATGGCTACACCTTC; D gene: -; clone size: -; J gene: TRBJ1-2; V gene: TRBV9
CDR3 protein: CASTEQGAAGELFF; CDR3 DNA: TGTGCCAGCACCGAGCAGGGGGCGGCCGGGGAGCTGTTTTTT; D gene: TRBD1; clone size: -; J gene: TRBJ2-2; V gene: TRBV28
CDR3 protein: CASSPGLAGGLLRGEQYF; CDR3 DNA: TGTGCCAGCTCACCAGGACTAGCGGGGGGCCTGTTGAGGGGCGAGCAGTACTTC; D gene: TRBD2; clone size: -; J gene: TRBJ2-7; V gene: TRBV18
CDR3 protein: CASSLGQGRYGYTF; CDR3 DNA: TGTGCCAGCAGTTTGGGACAGGGGCGCTATGGCTACACCTTC; D gene: TRBD1; clone size: -; J gene: TRBJ1-2; V gene: TRBV28
CDR3 protein: CASGTGSVETQYF; CDR3 DNA: TGTGCCTCCGGTACAGGATCCGTAGAGACCCAGTACTTC; D gene: -; clone size: -; J gene: TRBJ2-5; V gene: TRBV30
CDR3 protein: CASSPTRKHRQLRLELFF; CDR3 DNA: TGTGCCAGCAGCCCGACCAGAAAACACAGGCAGCTAAGGCTGGAACTGTTTTTT; D gene: -; clone size: -; J gene: TRBJ1-4; V gene: TRBV7-8
CDR3 protein: CASSHWGGVPYGYTF; CDR3 DNA: TGTGCCAGCAGCCATTGGGGCGGGGTGCCCTATGGCTACACCTTC; D gene: -; clone size: -; J gene: TRBJ1-2; V gene: TRBV6-5
CDR3 protein: CASSERRFSTDTQYF; CDR3 DNA: TGTGCCAGCAGTGAACGGAGATTCAGCACAGATACGCAGTATTTT; D gene: -; clone size: few; J gene: TRBJ2-3; V gene: TRBV2
CDR3 protein: CASSQEGRGSYEQYF; CDR3 DNA: TGCGCCAGCAGCCAAGAAGGGCGGGGCTCCTACGAGCAGTACTTC; D gene: -; clone size: few; J gene: TRBJ2-7; V gene: TRBV4-1
CDR3 protein: CASSLHPGEKLFF; CDR3 DNA: TGCGCCAGCAGCCTCCATCCGGGTGAAAAACTGTTTTTT; D gene: -; clone size: few; J gene: TRBJ1-4; V gene: TRBV4-1
CDR3 protein: CASSLNRDRNYGYTF; CDR3 DNA: TGTGCCAGCAGCTTAAACCGGGACAGGAACTATGGCTACACCTTC; D gene: TRBD1; clone size: -; J gene: TRBJ1-2; V gene: TRBV11-2
CDR3 protein: CASSLVGSGVETQYF; CDR3 DNA: TGTGCCAGCAGCTTAGTAGGTAGCGGGGTCGAGACCCAGTACTTC; D gene: TRBD2; clone size: -; J gene: TRBJ2-5; V gene: TRBV11-2
CDR3 protein: CASSLMSGGSLTGELFF; CDR3 DNA: TGTGCCAGCAGCTTAATGTCAGGGGGAAGTCTCACCGGGGAGCTGTTTTTT; D gene: TRBD1; clone size: once; J gene: TRBJ2-2; V gene: TRBV7-3
CDR3 protein: CAITSGLSREQFF; CDR3 DNA: TGTGCCATCACCTCGGGACTTAGCCGAGAGCAGTTCTTC; D gene: -; clone size: -; J gene: TRBJ2-1; V gene: TRBV10-3
CDR3 protein: CASSPWGGLAETDTQYF; CDR3 DNA: TGTGCCAGCAGCCCCTGGGGGGGACTAGCAGAAACAGATACGCAGTATTTT; D gene: TRBD2; clone size: -; J gene: TRBJ2-3; V gene: TRBV5-4
CDR3 protein: CASSLSPSGYSYNEQFF; CDR3 DNA: TGTGCCAGCAGCTTGTCCCCTAGCGGGTACTCCTACAATGAGCAGTTCTTC; D gene: TRBD2; clone size: once; J gene: TRBJ2-1; V gene: TRBV7-6
CDR3 protein: CASSLSAGGEDGTQYF; CDR3 DNA: TGCGCCAGCAGCTTGTCCGCGGGAGGGGAAGATGGGACCCAGTACTTC; D gene: TRBD2; clone size: -; J gene: TRBJ2-5; V gene: TRBV5-1
CDR3 protein: CSVGLAGVGTGELFF; CDR3 DNA: TGCAGCGTCGGACTAGCGGGAGTAGGGACCGGGGAGCTGTTTTTT; D gene: TRBD2; clone size: -; J gene: TRBJ2-2; V gene: TRBV29-1
CDR3 protein: CAWNRASTDTQYF; CDR3 DNA: TGTGCCTGGAACCGAGCAAGCACAGATACGCAGTATTTT; D gene: -; clone size: -; J gene: TRBJ2-3; V gene: TRBV30
CDR3 protein: CASSLVEGGTTVWYF; CDR3 DNA: TGCGCCAGCAGCCTCGTAGAAGGCGGGACTACAGTCTGGTATTTT; D gene: TRBD2; clone size: -; J gene: TRBJ2-3; V gene: TRBV4-1
CDR3 protein: CASSIGSGGEGYNEQFF; CDR3 DNA: TGTGCCAGTAGTATCGGTTCAGGGGGTGAAGGATACAATGAGCAGTTCTTC; D gene: TRBD1; clone size: once; J gene: TRBJ2-1; V gene: TRBV19
CDR3 protein: CASTGQLSYEQYF; CDR3 DNA: TGTGCCAGCACGGGACAGCTCTCCTACGAGCAGTACTTC; D gene: TRBD1; clone size: -; J gene: TRBJ2-7; V gene: TRBV6-1
CDR3 protein: CAWKGGDGYTF; CDR3 DNA: TGTGCCTGGAAAGGGGGGGATGGCTACACCTTC; D gene: -; clone size: few; J gene: TRBJ1-2; V gene: TRBV30
CDR3 protein: CASSLIIGEAFF; CDR3 DNA: TGTGCCAGCAGCCTTATAATCGGGGAAGCTTTCTTT; D gene: -; clone size: -; J gene: TRBJ1-1; V gene: TRBV7-9
CDR3 protein: CASSLQGASGNTIYF; CDR3 DNA: TGTGCCAGCAGCTTACAGGGGGCCTCTGGAAACACCATATATTTT; D gene: TRBD1; clone size: -; J gene: TRBJ1-3; V gene: TRBV7-9
CDR3 protein: CASSVGGERSYEQYF; CDR3 DNA: TGTGCCAGCAGCGTAGGGGGGGAAAGGTCCTACGAGCAGTACTTC; D gene: -; clone size: -; J gene: TRBJ2-7; V gene: TRBV9
CDR3 protein: CASSSGEPPVYGYTF; CDR3 DNA: TGTGCCAGCAGCTCTGGGGAGCCTCCCGTTTATGGCTACACCTTC; D gene: -; clone size: -; J gene: TRBJ1-2; V gene: TRBV7-2
CDR3 protein: CACQGLLNTGELFF; CDR3 DNA: TGTGCCTGCCAGGGACTTTTAAACACCGGGGAGCTGTTTTTT; D gene: -; clone size: once; J gene: TRBJ2-2; V gene: TRBV6-6
CDR3 protein: CASSPRGSYEQYF; CDR3 DNA: TGTGCCAGCAGCCCCCGGGGCTCCTACGAGCAGTACTTC; D gene: -; clone size: -; J gene: TRBJ2-7; V gene: TRBV11-3
CDR3 protein: CASSSRDKGPYGYTF; CDR3 DNA: TGTGCCAGCAGTTCCCGGGACAAGGGACCTTATGGCTACACCTTC; D gene: -; clone size: -; J gene: TRBJ1-2; V gene: TRBV28
CDR3 protein: CASSSSTGSGYTF; CDR3 DNA: TGTGCCAGCAGCTCATCGACAGGGAGTGGCTACACCTTC; D gene: TRBD1; clone size: -; J gene: TRBJ1-2; V gene: TRBV7-3
CDR3 protein: CAWSPDSYEQYF; CDR3 DNA: TGTGCCTGGAGTCCGGACAGTTACGAGCAGTACTTC; D gene: -; clone size: few; J gene: TRBJ2-7; V gene: TRBV30
CDR3 protein: CASYATRLPSSSGNTIYF; CDR3 DNA: TGTGCCAGCTACGCCACGCGTCTACCCTCGAGCTCTGGAAACACCATATATTTT; D gene: -; clone size: -; J gene: TRBJ1-3; V gene: TRBV28
CDR3 protein: CASSQARQGGAQYF; CDR3 DNA: TGTGCCAGCAGCCAAGCTCGGCAGGGGGGAGCCCAGTACTTC; D gene: -; clone size: -; J gene: TRBJ2-5; V gene: TRBV14
CDR3 protein: CASSLFGPSKATDTQYF; CDR3 DNA: TGTGCCAGCAGCTTATTTGGTCCCTCCAAAGCCACAGATACGCAGTATTTT; D gene: -; clone size: -; J gene: TRBJ2-3; V gene: TRBV5-4
CDR3 protein: CASSVNRGTGETQYF; CDR3 DNA: TGTGCCAGCAGCGTAAATAGAGGGACAGGAGAGACCCAGTACTTC; D gene: TRBD1; clone size: -; J gene: TRBJ2-5; V gene: TRBV9
CDR3 protein: CASSAEHNSPLHF; CDR3 DNA: TGTGCCAGCAGTGCGGAGCATAATTCACCCCTCCACTTT; D gene: -; clone size: few; J gene: TRBJ1-6; V gene: TRBV2
CDR3 protein: CASRSPYEQYF; CDR3 DNA: TGTGCCAGCAGATCTCCCTACGAGCAGTACTTC; D gene: -; clone size: once; J gene: TRBJ2-7; V gene: TRBV28
CDR3 protein: CASSPPVGTSSFDTQYF; CDR3 DNA: TGTGCCAGCTCACCACCGGTCGGGACTAGCTCGTTCGATACGCAGTATTTT; D gene: TRBD2; clone size: -; J gene: TRBJ2-3; V gene: TRBV18
CDR3 protein: CASSLDPSGGYNEQFF; CDR3 DNA: TGTGCCAGCAGCTTAGATCCTAGCGGGGGTTACAATGAGCAGTTCTTC; D gene: TRBD2; clone size: -; J gene: TRBJ2-1; V gene: TRBV11-3
CDR3 protein: CASSGADGELFF; CDR3 DNA: TGTGCCAGCAGCGGGGCGGACGGGGAGCTGTTTTTT; D gene: -; clone size: -; J gene: TRBJ2-2; V gene: TRBV7-2
CDR3 protein: CARDRGIYGYTF; CDR3 DNA: TGTGCAAGGGACAGGGGAATTTATGGCTACACCTTC; D gene: -; clone size: once; J gene: TRBJ1-2; V gene: TRBV12-2
CDR3 protein: CASGVGGTEAFF; CDR3 DNA: TGTGCTAGTGGGGTAGGGGGCACTGAAGCTTTCTTT; D gene: -; clone size: -; J gene: TRBJ1-1; V gene: TRBV12-5
CDR3 protein: CASSFSGDSYEQYF; CDR3 DNA: TGTGCCAGCAGCTTTTCCGGAGACTCCTACGAGCAGTACTTC; D gene: -; clone size: -; J gene: TRBJ2-7; V gene: TRBV11-2
CDR3 protein: CASSLTGGNYGYTF; CDR3 DNA: TGTGCCAGCAGTTTAACAGGGGGCAACTATGGCTACACCTTC; D gene: TRBD1; clone size: -; J gene: TRBJ1-2; V gene: TRBV28